What follows is one T cell receptor (beta chain) and its context. This entry belongs to a study of shared clonotypes between healthy human individuals. It was 90 million to 95 million PBMCs that unsorted samples used for genomic DNA. DNA from unsorted PBMC was sequenced on ten immunoSEQ deep assay plates. The assay was immunoSEQ multiplex PCR, and TCRdb's table has in-frame clones only and misses some. The repertoire holds hundreds of thousands of clones, with roughly three quarters as singletons. Sequencing was carried out using PBMCs. The receptor's source is a woman aged 40 to 50 in good health. Some clones in this sample may be carry-over from other donors' samples.

The CDR3 DNA reads as TGTGCCAGCAGCCAGTGGACAGGAAGGAACACTGAAGCTTTCTTT. It codes for CASSQWTGRNTEAFF. The chain joins TRBV14 to TRBJ1-1, with 7 bases matching TRBD1. With V trimmed by 3 bases and J by 1 base, 5 bases remained unmatched. This CDR3 is built from 15 residues. CDR1 is SGHDN and CDR2 is FVKESK in the germline V gene.